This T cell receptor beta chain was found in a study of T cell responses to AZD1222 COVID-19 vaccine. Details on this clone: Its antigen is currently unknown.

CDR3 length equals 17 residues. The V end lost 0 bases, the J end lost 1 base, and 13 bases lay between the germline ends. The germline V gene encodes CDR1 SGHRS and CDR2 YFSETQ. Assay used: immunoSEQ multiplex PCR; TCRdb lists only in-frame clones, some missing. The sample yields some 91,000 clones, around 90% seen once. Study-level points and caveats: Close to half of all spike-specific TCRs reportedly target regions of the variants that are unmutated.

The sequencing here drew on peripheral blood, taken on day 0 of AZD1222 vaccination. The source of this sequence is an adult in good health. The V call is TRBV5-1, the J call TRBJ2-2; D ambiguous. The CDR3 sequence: CASSLDGPVLNTGELFF. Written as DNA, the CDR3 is TGCGCCAGCAGCTTGGACGGTCCAGTATTGAACACCGGGGAGCTGTTTTTT.